Described below is a single T cell receptor (beta chain) sequence and its context. What it recognizes is unknown. These data are taken from a study of human T cells and chemical hapten exposure. At the level of the study: 0.01% DPC was applied to the upper back in patch tests, which were read at 6 days. Study results and limitations: No change in TCRs above 1 in 1000 frequency was produced by DPC sensitization.

Indicated time point: pre-sensitization, week 0. Documented treatment: therapeutic diphenylcyclopropenone sensitization with weekly scalp DPC. TCRdb fed the RACE reads into MiXCR, producing one record per CDR3 protein. Of approximately 370,000 distinct CDR3 sequences in the sample, 5% to 6.5% were seen once. The CDR3 spans 14 residues. Trimming stripped 1 base from V and 4 bases from J, with 10 bases between. The sequencing used whole blood, collected in connection with sensitization to the hapten diphenylcyclopropenone (DPC). The J gene is TRBJ1-1, the V gene TRBV12-3 or TRBV12-4; D uncertain. This clonotype was sampled from a woman younger than 30 with alopecia areata. Some clones in this sample may be carry-over from other donors' samples. This CDR3 is CASSLGLDSTEAFF. Here the CDR3 DNA reads TGTGCCAGCAGTTTAGGGTTAGATTCCACTGAAGCTTTCTTT.